This is a list of T cell receptor beta chains from one sample in a study of T-cell reconstitution after alpha-beta-depleted transplantation in children. TCRdb redid the calling of the PCR reads with MiXCR, one entry per CDR3 protein. The sample has tens of thousands of distinct CDR3 sequences, about 9% seen once. This specimen was PBMCs, mostly from graft donor cells, taken 60 days after TCRalphabeta/CD19-depleted stem cell transplant. The receptor source for this set is a male patient between 2 and 10 years old who had a stem cell transplant for chronic granulomatous disease, so the T cells may come from the graft donor. CDR3s include the opening cysteine and the closing phenylalanine or tryptophan. Each record gives: V gene, D gene, J gene, clone size, CDR3 protein, CDR3 DNA. The D gene is left open where the match is weak. Clone size is given for some rows only: seen once, a few or many times, or a class if the clone is expanded.

>TRBV6-5|.|TRBJ2-3|.
CASSYSLERTDTQYF
TGTGCCAGCAGTTACTCGCTCGAGCGCACAGATACGCAGTATTTT
>TRBV11-1|TRBD1|TRBJ2-5|few
CASSLSGTGGDLGETQYF
TGTGCCAGCAGCTTGTCCGGGACAGGGGGCGACTTAGGAGAGACCCAGTACTTC
>TRBV28|TRBD1|TRBJ1-3|many
CASSFAGGSGNTIYF
TGTGCCAGCAGTTTTGCAGGGGGATCTGGAAACACCATATATTTT
>TRBV20-1|.|TRBJ2-1|many
CSARDLAGPVEYNEQFF
TGCAGTGCTAGAGATCTGGCAGGGCCGGTAGAATACAATGAGCAGTTCTTC
>TRBV14|.|TRBJ2-7|many
CASSQGSREQYF
TGTGCCAGCAGCCAAGGGTCGCGCGAGCAGTACTTC
>TRBV30|TRBD2|TRBJ2-1|.
CAWRGLAGGPRFF
TGTGCCTGGAGGGGACTAGCGGGAGGGCCTCGGTTCTTC
>TRBV25-1|.|TRBJ1-3|many
CASSESGSPGNTIYF
TGTGCCAGCAGTGAGTCAGGGTCTCCTGGAAACACCATATATTTT
>TRBV7-2|TRBD2|TRBJ2-3|.
CASSYPRTSGIKELATDTQYF
TGTGCCAGCAGCTACCCTAGGACTAGCGGGATAAAGGAATTAGCCACAGATACGCAGTATTTT
>TRBV20-1|TRBD2|TRBJ2-2|many
CSARTSGRVAGELFF
TGCAGTGCAAGGACTAGCGGGAGGGTGGCCGGGGAGCTGTTTTTT
>TRBV18|.|TRBJ2-1|many
CASSPPSGESSYNEQFF
TGTGCCAGCTCACCACCTTCTGGAGAAAGCTCCTACAATGAGCAGTTCTTC
>TRBV21-1|.|TRBJ1-2|many
CASSKCPRAVGGYTF
TGTGCCAGCAGCAAATGCCCCCGGGCAGTAGGTGGCTACACCTTC
>TRBV10-3|TRBD1|TRBJ2-7|many
CAIGQGSYEQYF
TGTGCCATCGGACAGGGATCCTACGAGCAGTACTTC
>TRBV20-1|TRBD2|TRBJ2-1|few
CSARDLRTSGVNEQFF
TGCAGTGCTAGAGATCTTCGGACTAGCGGGGTCAATGAGCAGTTCTTC
>TRBV20-1|.|TRBJ2-1|many
CSARDLGGGFYNEQFF
TGCAGTGCTAGAGATTTGGGAGGAGGTTTCTACAATGAGCAGTTCTTC
>TRBV4-2|.|TRBJ2-3|many
CASSQEGAGFTDTQYF
TGTGCCAGCAGCCAAGAAGGGGCTGGGTTCACAGATACGCAGTATTTT
>TRBV7-9|TRBD2|TRBJ2-7|many
CASSSPGREAYEQYF
TGTGCCAGCAGCTCCCCCGGGCGGGAGGCCTACGAGCAGTACTTC
>TRBV15|TRBD1|TRBJ2-7|many
CATSTNRGSYEQYF
TGTGCCACCAGCACCAACAGGGGATCCTACGAGCAGTACTTC
>TRBV4-1|.|TRBJ2-1|many
CASSRLLAPFYNEQFF
TGCGCCAGCAGCCGACTACTAGCTCCCTTCTACAATGAGCAGTTCTTC
>TRBV9|.|TRBJ1-2|many
CASSVEGITNYGYTF
TGTGCCAGCAGCGTAGAAGGAATAACTAACTATGGCTACACCTTC
>TRBV12-3/TRBV12-4|.|TRBJ2-1|many
CASSFQPESPHEQFF
TGTGCCAGCAGTTTCCAGCCCGAAAGCCCTCATGAGCAGTTCTTC
>TRBV12-3/TRBV12-4|TRBD2|TRBJ2-5|many
CASSLELAGSVTQYF
TGTGCCAGCAGTTTAGAGCTAGCGGGTTCGGTAACCCAGTACTTC
>TRBV5-5|TRBD1|TRBJ1-5|few
CASSPTGASGSPQHF
TGTGCCAGCAGCCCCACAGGGGCCAGTGGCTCGCCCCAGCATTTT
>TRBV20-1|TRBD1|TRBJ1-2|many
CSVGQGLSYGYTF
TGCAGTGTTGGACAGGGATTATCATATGGCTACACCTTC
>TRBV15|TRBD2|TRBJ2-2|few
CATSRPPGEGGELFF
TGTGCCACCAGCAGACCACCGGGGGAGGGCGGGGAGCTGTTTTTT
>TRBV3-1|.|TRBJ2-7|many
CASSQEYEQYF
TGTGCCAGCAGCCAAGAGTACGAGCAGTACTTC
>TRBV12-3/TRBV12-4|.|TRBJ2-3|many
CASSGAGTDTQYF
TGTGCCAGCAGTGGGGCAGGCACAGATACGCAGTATTTT
>TRBV29-1|.|TRBJ1-1|few
CSVWRGGTEAFF
TGCAGCGTTTGGCGGGGGGGGACTGAAGCTTTCTTT
>TRBV5-8|.|TRBJ1-6|.
CASSPGAQGYPPLHF
TGTGCCAGCAGCCCGGGGGCACAGGGTTATCCACCCCTCCACTTT
>TRBV5-1|.|TRBJ2-1|many
CASRREASSYNEQFF
TGCGCCAGCAGGAGGGAGGCCAGCTCCTACAATGAGCAGTTCTTC
>TRBV20-1|.|TRBJ1-5|many
CSAGDYRADGNQPQHF
TGCAGTGCTGGTGACTACAGGGCGGATGGCAATCAGCCCCAGCATTTT
>TRBV27|.|TRBJ2-1|.
CASMASPYNEQFF
TGTGCCAGCATGGCTAGCCCCTACAATGAGCAGTTCTTC
>TRBV7-2|.|TRBJ1-2|many
CASSLALGGKKYGYTF
TGTGCCAGCAGCTTAGCGCTGGGAGGGAAGAAATATGGCTACACCTTC
>TRBV20-1|.|TRBJ2-7|many
CSARDPTRSSYEQYF
TGCAGTGCTAGAGATCCTACCAGGAGCTCCTACGAGCAGTACTTC
>TRBV6-2/TRBV6-3|.|TRBJ1-5|.
CASNSPLQVSRHF
TGTGCCAGCAACTCCCCGCTACAAGTGTCTCGGCATTTT
>TRBV28|.|TRBJ1-5|many
CASSLPEGVWQPQHF
TGTGCCAGCAGTCTCCCTGAAGGAGTATGGCAGCCCCAGCATTTT
>TRBV6-2/TRBV6-3|TRBD1|TRBJ2-7|many
CASSPGTGRTYEQYF
TGTGCCAGCAGTCCAGGGACAGGACGTACCTACGAGCAGTACTTC
>TRBV20-1|.|TRBJ2-7|many
CSARDWDYEQYF
TGCAGTGCTAGAGATTGGGACTACGAGCAGTACTTC
>TRBV28|.|TRBJ1-1|.
CASSFLGSGRTEAFF
TGTGCCAGCAGTTTCCTGGGGAGTGGGCGCACTGAAGCTTTCTTT
>TRBV7-2|TRBD2|TRBJ2-7|.
CASSLGSSGSVDEQYF
TGTGCCAGCAGCTTAGGTTCTAGCGGGAGTGTCGACGAGCAGTACTTC
>TRBV20-1|TRBD1|TRBJ2-1|many
CSASRDRVFNEQFF
TGCAGTGCTAGTAGGGACAGGGTTTTCAATGAGCAGTTCTTC
>TRBV28|TRBD2|TRBJ2-1|.
CASTPTSGGYNEQFF
TGTGCCAGCACCCCTACTAGCGGGGGTTACAATGAGCAGTTCTTC
>TRBV11-3|TRBD2|TRBJ2-2|few
CASSLGASGRIGGELFF
TGTGCCAGCAGCTTAGGGGCTAGCGGGAGAATTGGCGGGGAGCTGTTTTTT
>TRBV5-1|.|TRBJ2-1|.
CASSSTGWQRGYNEQFF
TGCGCCAGCAGCTCGACAGGGTGGCAGCGGGGTTACAATGAGCAGTTCTTC
>TRBV6-4|.|TRBJ2-1|few
CASSDSGSRSYNEQFF
TGTGCCAGCAGTGACTCGGGCAGCCGTTCCTACAATGAGCAGTTCTTC
>TRBV11-2|TRBD2|TRBJ2-2|.
CASSSLPGLAGATGELFF
TGTGCCAGCAGCTCCCTACCGGGACTAGCGGGAGCGACCGGGGAGCTGTTTTTT
>TRBV9|.|TRBJ1-3|many
CASSVEPGFGNTIYF
TGTGCCAGCAGCGTGGAACCAGGGTTTGGAAACACCATATATTTT
>TRBV7-9|.|TRBJ1-2|many
CASSVDNYGYTF
TGTGCCAGCAGCGTGGACAACTATGGCTACACCTTC
>TRBV2|.|TRBJ2-7|many
CAGVSGGSYEQYF
TGTGCCGGAGTGTCTGGGGGCAGCTACGAGCAGTACTTC
>TRBV6-4|.|TRBJ2-2|many
CASSADSNTGELFF
TGTGCCAGCAGTGCTGACAGTAACACCGGGGAGCTGTTTTTT
>TRBV7-2|.|TRBJ2-3|many
CASSAQFPRTDTQYF
TGTGCCAGCAGCGCACAGTTCCCCCGCACAGATACGCAGTATTTT
>TRBV12-3/TRBV12-4|.|TRBJ2-1|many
CASSLTSSLFF
TGTGCCAGCAGTTTGACCAGTAGTCTGTTCTTC
>TRBV6-2/TRBV6-3|.|TRBJ1-1|many
CASSLGPGNTEAFF
TGTGCCAGCAGCCTCGGACCGGGGAACACTGAAGCTTTCTTT
>TRBV19|TRBD1|TRBJ2-1|.
CASSRDRATYNEQSF
TGTGCCAGTAGTAGGGACAGGGCGACCTACAATGAGCAGTCCTTC
>TRBV10-2|TRBD2|TRBJ2-1|.
CASSNASGTGVEQFF
TGCGCCAGCAGTAATGCTAGCGGGACGGGCGTTGAGCAGTTCTTC
>TRBV7-9|TRBD1|TRBJ2-3|many
CASSLLRDRGNKTQYF
TGTGCCAGCAGCCTGCTGAGGGACAGGGGGAATAAGACGCAGTATTTT